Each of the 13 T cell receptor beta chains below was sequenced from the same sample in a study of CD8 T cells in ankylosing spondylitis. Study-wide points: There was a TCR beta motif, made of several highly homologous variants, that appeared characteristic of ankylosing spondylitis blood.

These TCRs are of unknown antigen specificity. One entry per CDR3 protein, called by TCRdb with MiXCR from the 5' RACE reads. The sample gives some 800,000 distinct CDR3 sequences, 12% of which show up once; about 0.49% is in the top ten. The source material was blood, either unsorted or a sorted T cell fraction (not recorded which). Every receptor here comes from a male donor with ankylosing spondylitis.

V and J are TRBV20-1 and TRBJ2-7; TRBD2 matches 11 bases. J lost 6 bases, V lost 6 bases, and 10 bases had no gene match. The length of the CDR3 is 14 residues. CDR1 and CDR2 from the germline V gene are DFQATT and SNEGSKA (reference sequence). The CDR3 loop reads CSANIAGGPFEQYF. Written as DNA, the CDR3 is TGCAGTGCCAATATAGCGGGAGGGCCTTTCGAGCAGTACTTC.

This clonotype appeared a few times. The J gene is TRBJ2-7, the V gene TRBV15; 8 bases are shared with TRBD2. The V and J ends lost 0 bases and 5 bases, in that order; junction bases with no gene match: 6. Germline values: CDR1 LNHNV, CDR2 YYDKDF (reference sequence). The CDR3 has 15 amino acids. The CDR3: CATSRDAGGRDEQYF. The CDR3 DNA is TGTGCCACCAGCAGAGATGCGGGGGGTAGAGACGAGCAGTACTTC.

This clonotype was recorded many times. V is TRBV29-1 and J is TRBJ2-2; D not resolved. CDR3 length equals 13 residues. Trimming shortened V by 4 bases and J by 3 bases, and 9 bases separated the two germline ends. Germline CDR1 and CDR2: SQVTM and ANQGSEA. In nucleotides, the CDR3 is TGCAGCGTTGCCCGTACCGACACCGGGGAGCTGTTTTTT. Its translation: CSVARTDTGELFF.

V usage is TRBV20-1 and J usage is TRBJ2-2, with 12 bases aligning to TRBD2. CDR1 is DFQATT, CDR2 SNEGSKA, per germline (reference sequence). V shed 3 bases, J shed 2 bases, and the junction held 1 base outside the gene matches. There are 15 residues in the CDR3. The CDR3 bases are TGCAGTGCTAGGACTAGCGGGAGAAACACCGGGGAGCTGTTTTTT. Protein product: CSARTSGRNTGELFF.

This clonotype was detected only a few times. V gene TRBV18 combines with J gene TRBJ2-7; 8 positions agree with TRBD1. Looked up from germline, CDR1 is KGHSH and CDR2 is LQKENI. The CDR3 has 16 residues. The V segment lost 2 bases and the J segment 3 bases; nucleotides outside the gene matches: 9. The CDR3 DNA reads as TGTGCCAGCTCACCAGGGTCAGGGGGCGCAAACTACGAGCAGTACTTC. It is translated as CASSPGSGGANYEQYF.

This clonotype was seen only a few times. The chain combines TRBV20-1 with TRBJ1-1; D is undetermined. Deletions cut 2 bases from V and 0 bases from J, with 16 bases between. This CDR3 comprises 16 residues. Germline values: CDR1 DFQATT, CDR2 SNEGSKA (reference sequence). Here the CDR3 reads CSARSPLTLMNTEAFF. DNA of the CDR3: TGCAGTGCTAGATCCCCCCTAACTCTCATGAACACTGAAGCTTTCTTT.

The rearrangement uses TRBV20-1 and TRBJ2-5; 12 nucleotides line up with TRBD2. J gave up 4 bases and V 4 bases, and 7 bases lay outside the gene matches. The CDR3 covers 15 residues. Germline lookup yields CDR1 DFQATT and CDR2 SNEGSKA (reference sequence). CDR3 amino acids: CSAMTSGGLGETQYF. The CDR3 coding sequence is TGCAGTGCTATGACTAGCGGGGGCCTAGGAGAGACCCAGTACTTC.

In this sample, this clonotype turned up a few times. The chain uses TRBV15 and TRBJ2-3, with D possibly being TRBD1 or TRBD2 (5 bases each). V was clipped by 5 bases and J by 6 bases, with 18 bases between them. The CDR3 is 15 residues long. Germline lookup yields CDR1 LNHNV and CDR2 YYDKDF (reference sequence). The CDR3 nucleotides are TGTGCCACCAGCCCCCGGGGCACCACCACCGATACGCAGTATTTT. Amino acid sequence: CATSPRGTTTDTQYF.

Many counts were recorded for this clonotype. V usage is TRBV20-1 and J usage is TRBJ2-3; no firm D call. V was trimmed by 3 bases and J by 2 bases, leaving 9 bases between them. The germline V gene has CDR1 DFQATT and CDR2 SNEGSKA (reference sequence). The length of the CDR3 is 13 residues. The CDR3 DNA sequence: TGCAGTGCTAGGGCCTTAAACACAGATACGCAGTATTTT. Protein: CSARALNTDTQYF.

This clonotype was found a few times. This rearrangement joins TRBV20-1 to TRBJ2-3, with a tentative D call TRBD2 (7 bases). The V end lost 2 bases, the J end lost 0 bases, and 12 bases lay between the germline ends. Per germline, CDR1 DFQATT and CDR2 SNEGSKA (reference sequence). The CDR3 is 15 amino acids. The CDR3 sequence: CSARRRGLSTDTQYF. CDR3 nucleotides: TGCAGTGCTAGACGGCGGGGGCTTAGCACAGATACGCAGTATTTT.

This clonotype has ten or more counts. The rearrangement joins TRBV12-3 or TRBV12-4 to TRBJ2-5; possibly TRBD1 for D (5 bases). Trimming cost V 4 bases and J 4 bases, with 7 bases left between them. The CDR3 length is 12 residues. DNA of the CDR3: TGTGCCAGCAGTTCCAGGGCAGAGACCCAGTACTTC. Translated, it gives CASSSRAETQYF.

The CDR3 is CAWSVGATGNTIYF. CDR3 in DNA: TGTGCCTGGAGTGTAGGGGCAACTGGAAACACCATATATTTT. This chain connects TRBV30 to TRBJ1-3, with D perhaps TRBD1 (5 bases). Germline lookup yields CDR1 GTSNPN and CDR2 SVGIG (reference sequence). V dropped 0 bases and J dropped 2 bases, with 8 bases sitting between them. This CDR3 comprises 14 residues.

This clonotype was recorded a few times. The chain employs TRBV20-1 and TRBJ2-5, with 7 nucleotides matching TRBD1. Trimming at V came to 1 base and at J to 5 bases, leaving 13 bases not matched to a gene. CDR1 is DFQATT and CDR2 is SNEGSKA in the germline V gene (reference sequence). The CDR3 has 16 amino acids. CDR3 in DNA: TGCAGTGCTAGAGCACAGGGGCCAGGGGGAAGTGAGACCCAGTACTTC. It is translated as CSARAQGPGGSETQYF.